The present entry profiles one T cell receptor beta chain with its context. Its antigen is not yet known. Base qualities were left out, and no much larger clone turns up one base away. This sample was taken from a study of T cell responses to AZD1222 COVID-19 vaccine (TCRdb year 2021). Regarding the study in general: AZD1222 recipients whose second dose came at about 4 weeks and those whose second dose came at about 12 weeks were combined into one group, since spike-specific TCR depth and breadth did not differ between the two schedules. Enrollment into the trials was organized by age into subgroups of 18-55, 56-69 and 70-plus years, and those subgroups contained roughly 140, 27 and 60 TCR-sequenced participants, respectively. TCR sequencing was performed for about 240 trial participants, of whom 200 to 220 were given two doses of AZD1222 and roughly 25 were given two doses of MenACWY control vaccine. Points the paper makes about the study in general: Because no day 14 peak-response samples were available, the repertoires could be characterized only after the peak T cell response. Participants were mostly white British, with more females than males. The authors suggested clonal diversity may have been underestimated. Conclusions about previously exposed vaccinees are limited because only a handful of AZD1222 recipients were SARS-CoV-2 seropositive at baseline. The vaccine-associated CD4 TCRs covered the entire spike protein, and the dominant responses fell in regions 160-218 and 743-854. In the small 56-69-year group, the increase in depth fell short of significance, most likely because of low power. Spike-specific TCR breadth and depth rose significantly after two AZD1222 doses compared with day 0 and with MenACWY recipients. Reportedly, close to half of the unique spike-specific TCRs recognized epitopes lying outside the regions that are mutated in the B.1.351 and B.1.1.7 variants.

From the germline V gene, CDR1 is SGDLS and CDR2 is YYNGEE. For this chain, trimming is 4 bases at the V end and 2 bases at the J end, and the number of junction bases without a gene match is 14. The CDR3, cysteine through phenylalanine, is 17 amino acids long. Solely the CDR3 DNA is kept, with 51 bases framed from the first base. The CDR3 regions of human TCRbeta chains were analyzed by immunosequencing. The paper's data handling went like this. TCRs in the repertoires were compared against a reference library of SARS-CoV-2-specific TCRs that had been generated with the MIRA antigen-specificity platform. Breadth was defined as the fraction of unique TCRs that were SARS-CoV-2-associated. Depth was defined as the fraction of total T cells that were SARS-CoV-2-associated. Using the MIRA data, each spike-specific TCR was mapped to the spike region that the TCR reacts to and placed in a CD4 or CD8 class. Log10-transformed breadth and depth values were compared by one-way ANOVA with Sidak's multiple comparisons tests. TCRdb mirrors the immuneACCESS table, restricted to in-frame sequences. Some clones are absent from its copies; in checked studies, under half trace to an unresolved V gene, and the reason for the others is unknown. The DNA gave D and trimming, while V, J and clone size come from that table. The sample table lists roughly 100,000 clones, 84% of them with a count of one. More than 15% of the sample is in the top ten clones.

Sample time point, as interpreted from the label and publication: baseline before first vaccination. The vaccinee samples were drawn from two UK trials, COV001 and COV002, one of which was a single-blind randomized controlled phase 2/3 trial testing AZD1222 (ChAdOx1 nCoV-19) in healthy adults. Trial participant PBMC samples were collected at day 0 and day 28 after the second dose for TCRbeta chain sequencing. The receptor was derived from an adult in good health. The chain links TRBV9 with TRBJ1-2, with 7 middle bases fitting TRBD1. The input for sequencing was peripheral blood, taken on day 0 of AZD1222 vaccination. The CDR3 protein is CASSRGGSGLENYGYTF. The DNA sequence is given as TGTGCCAGCAGCAGAGGGGGCTCGGGCCTCGAGAACTATGGCTACACCTTC.